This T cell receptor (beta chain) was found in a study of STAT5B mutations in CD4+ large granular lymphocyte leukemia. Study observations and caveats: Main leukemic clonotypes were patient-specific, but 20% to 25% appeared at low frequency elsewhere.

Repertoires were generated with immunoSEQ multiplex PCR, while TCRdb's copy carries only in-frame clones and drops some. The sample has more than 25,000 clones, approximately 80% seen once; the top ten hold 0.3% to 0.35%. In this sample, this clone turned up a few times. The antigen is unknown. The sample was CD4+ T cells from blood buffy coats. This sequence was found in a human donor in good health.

CDR3 in DNA: TGTGCCGTTGGACGGGGGAACACCGGGGAGCTGTTTTTT. Translation: CAVGRGNTGELFF. The V gene is TRBV28, the J gene TRBJ2-2, with a possible D match to TRBD2 (5 bases). The CDR3 has 13 amino acids. With 11 bases removed from V and 1 base from J, the gap between germline ends came to 11 bases. Germline CDR1 and CDR2: MDHEN and SYDVKM.